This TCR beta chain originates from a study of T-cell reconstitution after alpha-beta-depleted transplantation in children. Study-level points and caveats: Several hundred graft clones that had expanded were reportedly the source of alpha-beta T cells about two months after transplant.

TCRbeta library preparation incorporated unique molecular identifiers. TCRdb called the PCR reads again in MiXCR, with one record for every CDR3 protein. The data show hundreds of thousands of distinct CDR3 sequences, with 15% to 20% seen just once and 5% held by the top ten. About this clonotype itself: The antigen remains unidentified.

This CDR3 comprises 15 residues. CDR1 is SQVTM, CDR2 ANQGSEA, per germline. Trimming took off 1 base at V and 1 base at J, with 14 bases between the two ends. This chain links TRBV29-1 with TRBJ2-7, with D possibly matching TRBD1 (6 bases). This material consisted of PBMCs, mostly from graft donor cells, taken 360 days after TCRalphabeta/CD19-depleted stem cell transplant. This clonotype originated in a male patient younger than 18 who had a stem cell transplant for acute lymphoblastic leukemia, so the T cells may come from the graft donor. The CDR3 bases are TGCAGCGTTGAAGGACAGGACAGCACGTCCTACGAGCAGTACTTC. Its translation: CSVEGQDSTSYEQYF.